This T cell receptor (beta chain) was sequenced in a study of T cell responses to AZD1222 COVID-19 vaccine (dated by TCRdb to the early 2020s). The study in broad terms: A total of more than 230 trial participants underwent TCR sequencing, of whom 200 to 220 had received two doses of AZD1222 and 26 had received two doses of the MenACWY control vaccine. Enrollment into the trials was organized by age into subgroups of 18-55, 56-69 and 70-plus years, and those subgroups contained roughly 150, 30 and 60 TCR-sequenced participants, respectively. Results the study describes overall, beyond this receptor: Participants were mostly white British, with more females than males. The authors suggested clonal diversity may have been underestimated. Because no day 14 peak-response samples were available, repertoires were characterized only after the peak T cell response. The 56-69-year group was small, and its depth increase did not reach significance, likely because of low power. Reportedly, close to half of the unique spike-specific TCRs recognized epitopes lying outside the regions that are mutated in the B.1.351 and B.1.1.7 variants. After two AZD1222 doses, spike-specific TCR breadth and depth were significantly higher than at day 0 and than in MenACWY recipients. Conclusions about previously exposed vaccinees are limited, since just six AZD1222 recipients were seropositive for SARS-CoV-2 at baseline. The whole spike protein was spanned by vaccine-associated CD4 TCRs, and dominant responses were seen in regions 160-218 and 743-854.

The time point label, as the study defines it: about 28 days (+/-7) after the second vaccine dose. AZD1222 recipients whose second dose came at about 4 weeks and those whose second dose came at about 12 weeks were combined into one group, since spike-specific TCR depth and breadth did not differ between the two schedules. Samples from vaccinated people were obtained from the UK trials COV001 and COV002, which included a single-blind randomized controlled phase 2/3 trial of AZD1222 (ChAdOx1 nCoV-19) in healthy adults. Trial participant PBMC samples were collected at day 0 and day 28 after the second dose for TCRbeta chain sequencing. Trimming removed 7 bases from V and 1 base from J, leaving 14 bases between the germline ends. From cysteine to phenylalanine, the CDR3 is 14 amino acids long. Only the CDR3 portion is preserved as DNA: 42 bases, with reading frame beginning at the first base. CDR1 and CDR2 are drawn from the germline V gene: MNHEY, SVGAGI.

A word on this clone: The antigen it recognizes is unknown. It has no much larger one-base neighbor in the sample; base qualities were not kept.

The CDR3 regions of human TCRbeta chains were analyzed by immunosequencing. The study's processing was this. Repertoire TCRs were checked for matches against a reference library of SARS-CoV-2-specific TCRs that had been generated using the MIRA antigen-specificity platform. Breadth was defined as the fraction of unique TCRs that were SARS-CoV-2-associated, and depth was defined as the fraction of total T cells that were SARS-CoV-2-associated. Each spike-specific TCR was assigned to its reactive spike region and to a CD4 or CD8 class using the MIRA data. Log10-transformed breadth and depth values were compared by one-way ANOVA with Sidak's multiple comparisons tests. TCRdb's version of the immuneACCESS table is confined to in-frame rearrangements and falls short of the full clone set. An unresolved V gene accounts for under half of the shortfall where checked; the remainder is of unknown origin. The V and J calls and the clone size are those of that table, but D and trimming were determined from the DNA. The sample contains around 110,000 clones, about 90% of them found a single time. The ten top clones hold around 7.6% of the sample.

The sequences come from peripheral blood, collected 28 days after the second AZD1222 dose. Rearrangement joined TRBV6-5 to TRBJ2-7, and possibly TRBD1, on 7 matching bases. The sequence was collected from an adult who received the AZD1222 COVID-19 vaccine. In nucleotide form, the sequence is TGTGCCAGCACTGGGCCAGGGGGGTCCTACGAGCAGTACTTC. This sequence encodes CASTGPGGSYEQYF.